This T cell receptor (beta chain) was sequenced during a study of cytomegalovirus exposure and HLA in healthy donors. Amplification used 60 Vbeta primers and 13 Jbeta primers. Generated by immunoSEQ multiplex PCR, the TCRdb table keeps only in-frame clones and is missing some. The data hold tens of thousands of clones, with approximately 62% observed a single time. This clone was counted between two and nine times. The CDR3 has 13 amino acids. From germline, CDR1 is LNHDA and CDR2 SQIVND (reference sequence). The germline V and J ends were trimmed by 9 bases and 1 base, with 12 bases remaining between them.

The chain links TRBV19 to TRBJ1-1, with unresolved D. This TCR was sampled from a male donor in good health and CMV-seropositive. What was sequenced was PBMCs. CDR3 protein: CASLFTENTEAFF. CDR3 sequence (DNA): TGTGCCAGCCTCTTTACAGAGAACACTGAAGCTTTCTTT.